This TCR beta chain emerged from a study of multiple sclerosis patients with progressive multifocal leukoencephalopathy. Study-wide results and caveats: Lower normalized Shannon entropy suggested reduced TRB diversity in most PML patients.

The CDR3 has 14 amino acids. V lost 0 bases and J lost 7; bases outside the gene matches: 3. Per germline, CDR1 SGHDT and CDR2 YYEEEE. In the case of this clone: The antigen is not known.

Time point here: time of PML onset. PML was confirmed by JC virus DNA in cerebrospinal fluid. Only in-frame clones appear in the TCRdb table, and some are missing; sequencing was by immunoSEQ multiplex PCR. The table includes approximately 27,000 clones, approximately 85% detected once. The receptor comes from a woman under 40 with progressive multifocal leukoencephalopathy. The gene calls are TRBV5-6 and TRBJ1-5, with TRBD1 matching over 8 bases. This specimen was PBMCs, taken from a patient treated with natalizumab. In DNA form, the CDR3 reads TGTGCCAGCAGCTTGGGACAGGGGATGCAGCCCCAGCATTTT. Translation: CASSLGQGMQPQHF.